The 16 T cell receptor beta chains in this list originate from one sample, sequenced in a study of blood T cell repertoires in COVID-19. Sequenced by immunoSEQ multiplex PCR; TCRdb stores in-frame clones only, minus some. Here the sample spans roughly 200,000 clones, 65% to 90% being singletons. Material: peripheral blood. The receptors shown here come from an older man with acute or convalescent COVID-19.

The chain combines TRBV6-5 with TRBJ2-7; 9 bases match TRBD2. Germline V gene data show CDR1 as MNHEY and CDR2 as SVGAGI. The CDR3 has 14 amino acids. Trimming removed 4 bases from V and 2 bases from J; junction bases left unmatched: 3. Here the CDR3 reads CASSSGGRAYEQYV. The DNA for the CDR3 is TGTGCCAGCAGTTCGGGCGGGAGGGCCTACGAGCAGTACGTC.

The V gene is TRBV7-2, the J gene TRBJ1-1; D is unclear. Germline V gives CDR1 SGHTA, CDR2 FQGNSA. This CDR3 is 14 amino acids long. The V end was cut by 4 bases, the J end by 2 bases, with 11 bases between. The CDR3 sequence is CASSSGPSNTEAFF. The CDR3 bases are TGTGCCAGCAGCTCCGGTCCGTCTAACACTGAAGCTTTCTTT.

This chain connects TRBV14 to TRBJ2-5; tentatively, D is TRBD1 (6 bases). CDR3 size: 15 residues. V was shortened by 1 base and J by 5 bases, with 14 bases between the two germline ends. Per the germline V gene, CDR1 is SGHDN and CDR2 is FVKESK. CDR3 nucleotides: TGTGCCAGCAGCCAAGGGACAGTGATATCGGAGACCCAGTACTTC. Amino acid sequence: CASSQGTVISETQYF.

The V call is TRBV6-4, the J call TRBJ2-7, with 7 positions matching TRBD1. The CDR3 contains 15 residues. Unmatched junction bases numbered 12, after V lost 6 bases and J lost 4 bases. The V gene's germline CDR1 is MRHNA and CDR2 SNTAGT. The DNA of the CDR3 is TGTGCCAGCAGCCCAGGGGGTACGAGGGCTTACGAGCAGTACTTC. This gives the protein CASSPGGTRAYEQYF.

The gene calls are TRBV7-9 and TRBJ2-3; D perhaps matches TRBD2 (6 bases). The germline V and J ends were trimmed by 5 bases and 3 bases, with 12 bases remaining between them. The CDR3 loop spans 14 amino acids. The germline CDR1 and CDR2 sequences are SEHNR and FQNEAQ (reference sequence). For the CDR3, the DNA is TGTGCCAGCAGCCAATCGGGGGTGACAGATACGCAGTATTTT. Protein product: CASSQSGVTDTQYF. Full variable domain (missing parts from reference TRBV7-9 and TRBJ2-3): DTGVSQNPRHKITKRGQNVTFRCDPISEHNRLYWYRQTLGQGPEFLTYFQNEAQLEKSRLLSDRFSAERPKGSFSTLEIQRTEQGDSAMYLCASSQSGVTDTQYFGPGTRLTVL.

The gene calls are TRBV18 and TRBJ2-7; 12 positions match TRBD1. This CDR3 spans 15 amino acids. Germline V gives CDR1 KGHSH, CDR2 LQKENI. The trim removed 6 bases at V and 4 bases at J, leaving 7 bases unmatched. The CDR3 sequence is CASSTGTGGGYEQYF. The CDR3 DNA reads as TGTGCCAGCTCTACCGGGACAGGGGGCGGTTACGAGCAGTACTTC.

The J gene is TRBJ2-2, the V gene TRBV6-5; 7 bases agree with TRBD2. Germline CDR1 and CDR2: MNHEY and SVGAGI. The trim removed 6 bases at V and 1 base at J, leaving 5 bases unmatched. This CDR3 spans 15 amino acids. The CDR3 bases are TGTGCCAGCAGCCGATTAGCGGGGAACACCGGGGAGCTGTTTTTT. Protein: CASSRLAGNTGELFF.

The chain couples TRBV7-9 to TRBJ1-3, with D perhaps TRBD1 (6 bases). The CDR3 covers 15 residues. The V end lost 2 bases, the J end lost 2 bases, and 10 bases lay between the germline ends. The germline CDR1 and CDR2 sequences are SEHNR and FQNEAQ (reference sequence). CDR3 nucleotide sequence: TGTGCCAGCAGCTTAACACAGGGCGCTGGAAACACCATATATTTT. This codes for CASSLTQGAGNTIYF.

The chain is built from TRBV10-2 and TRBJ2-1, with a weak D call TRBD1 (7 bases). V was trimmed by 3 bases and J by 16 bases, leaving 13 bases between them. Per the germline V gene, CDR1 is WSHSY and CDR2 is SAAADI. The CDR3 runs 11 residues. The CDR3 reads CASSDQGEVFF. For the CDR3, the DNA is TGCGCCAGCAGTGACCAGGGGGAGGTTTTCTTC.

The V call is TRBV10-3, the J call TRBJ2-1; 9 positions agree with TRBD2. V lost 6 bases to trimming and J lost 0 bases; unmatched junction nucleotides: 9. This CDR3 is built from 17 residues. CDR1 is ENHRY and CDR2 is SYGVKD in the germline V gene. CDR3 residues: CAISHTTSGDSYNEQFF. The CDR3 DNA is TGTGCCATCAGCCACACGACTAGCGGCGACTCCTACAATGAGCAGTTCTTC.

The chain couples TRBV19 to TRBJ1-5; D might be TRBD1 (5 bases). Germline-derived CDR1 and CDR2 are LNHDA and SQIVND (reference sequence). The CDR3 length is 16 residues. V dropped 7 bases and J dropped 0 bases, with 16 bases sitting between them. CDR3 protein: CASTPPPGYSNQPQHF. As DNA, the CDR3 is TGTGCCAGTACCCCTCCCCCAGGGTATAGCAATCAGCCCCAGCATTTT.

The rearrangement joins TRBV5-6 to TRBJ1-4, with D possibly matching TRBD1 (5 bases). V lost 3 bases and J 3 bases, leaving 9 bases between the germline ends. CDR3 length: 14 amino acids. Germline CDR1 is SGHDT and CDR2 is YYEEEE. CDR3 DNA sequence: TGTGCCAGCAGCTCCAGACAGCCTAATGAAAAACTGTTTTTT. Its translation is CASSSRQPNEKLFF.

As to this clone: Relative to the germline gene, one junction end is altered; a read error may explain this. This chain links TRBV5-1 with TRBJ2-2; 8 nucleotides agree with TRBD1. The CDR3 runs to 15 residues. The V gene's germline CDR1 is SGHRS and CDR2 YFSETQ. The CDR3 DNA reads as TGCGCCAACAGCTTGCAGGGGGCTGGTACCGGGGAGCTGTTTTTT. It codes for CANSLQGAGTGELFF.

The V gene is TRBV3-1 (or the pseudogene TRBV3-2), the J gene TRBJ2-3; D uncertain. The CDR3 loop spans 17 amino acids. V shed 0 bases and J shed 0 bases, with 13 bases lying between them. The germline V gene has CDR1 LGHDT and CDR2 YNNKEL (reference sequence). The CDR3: CASSQEYGVPSTDTQYF. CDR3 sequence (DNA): TGTGCCAGCAGCCAAGAATACGGTGTCCCTAGCACAGATACGCAGTATTTT.

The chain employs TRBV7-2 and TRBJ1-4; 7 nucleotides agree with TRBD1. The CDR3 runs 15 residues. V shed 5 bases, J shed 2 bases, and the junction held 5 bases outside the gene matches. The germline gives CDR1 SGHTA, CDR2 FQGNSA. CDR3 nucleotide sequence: TGTGCCAGCAGCCCTCAGGGGGGCACTAATGAAAAACTGTTTTTT. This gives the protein CASSPQGGTNEKLFF.

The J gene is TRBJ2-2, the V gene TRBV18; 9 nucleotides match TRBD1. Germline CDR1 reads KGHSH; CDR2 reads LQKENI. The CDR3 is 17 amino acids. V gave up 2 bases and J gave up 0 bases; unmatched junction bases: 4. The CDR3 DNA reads TGTGCCAGCTCACCAGGGACAGGGACGGCGAACACCGGGGAGCTGTTTTTT. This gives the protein CASSPGTGTANTGELFF.